This entry describes one TCR beta chain. The specificity of this receptor is unknown. No base-level quality is on record; no much larger clone is a single base apart. The germline V gene supplies CDR1 SGDLS and CDR2 YYNGEE. The CDR3 runs 14 amino acids, cysteine and phenylalanine included. Only the CDR3 DNA is retained, 42 bases long and in frame from the first base. Deletion took 4 bases off V and 1 base off J, with a span of 11 bases between the germline ends. For TCR beta library preparation, approximately 2 micrograms of genomic DNA were isolated from cryopreserved PBMCs. Longitudinal blood samples from CLL patients on ibrutinib monotherapy were analyzed using high-throughput TCR beta sequencing. Patients were enrolled in a phase 2 open-label single-center ibrutinib monotherapy trial. This sample was included in a study of cytotoxic CD8 clonotypes in ibrutinib-treated CLL (dated by TCRdb to about 2021). With regard to the full study: The cohort was composed of under 12 relapsed/refractory and around 15 treatment-naive patients; IGHV unmutated status was identified in fewer than 18 patients. Of the approximately 86 participants in the trial, about two dozen had longitudinal samples available. Response samples were obtained after a median of around eleven months of treatment, with a range of about 6 to 36 months. Responses were partial in roughly 24 patients and complete in 2; after median around 72 months follow-up, about 14 stayed in remission and about 12 progressed. Samples averaged roughly 260,000 productive templates and 90,000 to 100,000 productive rearrangements. Cryopreserved peripheral blood mononuclear cells were obtained prior to treatment, at the time of response, and at either disease progression or sustained remission.

Each clonotype received, on average, 10x coverage in deep resolution sequencing performed on a MiSeq, where the target depth lay between 1 in 1 million and 1 in 200,000 T cells. TCR beta libraries were generated with the immunoSEQ hsTCRB Kit. The published analysis was carried out like this. The data were analyzed with ImmunoSEQ Analyzer and ImmunoSEQ Data Assistant, and V, D and J gene assignments followed IMGT definitions. Clonality was computed as one minus normalized Shannon entropy of productive rearrangement frequencies, ranging from 0 to 1. Public clonotype analysis was restricted to overrepresented clonotypes comprising at least 0.05% of each patient's repertoire. Fewer than 15 repertoires from age-matched healthy donors, obtained from immuneACCESS, served as clonality controls. Imported from immuneACCESS, the table was reduced by TCRdb to in-frame sequences with V and J called. These copies leave out some clones; in studies compared against another copy, an unresolved V gene accounts for under half, and the cause of the remainder is not known. V and J calls and clone size are given by that table; D and trimming were obtained from the DNA. The sample table shows tens of thousands of clones, and roughly 84% are seen once. The top ten clones comprise over 5% of the sample.

What the authors observed across the whole study: Public clonotypes were rare and either contracted or stayed stable during treatment, and the rise in clonality at ibrutinib response reflected the expansion of private clonotypes. Sampling times were not matched between patients in sustained remission and patients whose disease was progressing, and lymph node repertoires were not examined. Clonality increased at ibrutinib response, stayed stable in sustained remission, and fell back toward baseline at progression. At baseline, clonality was higher than in age-matched healthy donors and showed a strong correlation with circulating CD8+ T-cell counts.

This clonotype was obtained from a human donor with chronic lymphocytic leukemia. This chain joins TRBV9 to TRBJ2-5; there is no confident call for the D gene. Specimen: PBMCs, collected before ibrutinib treatment. The CDR3 region has the sequence CASSPFWGQETQYF. The DNA sequence reads TGTGCCAGCAGCCCCTTTTGGGGCCAAGAGACCCAGTACTTC.